This T cell receptor (beta chain) stems from a study of cytomegalovirus exposure and HLA in healthy donors. PCR primers comprised 60 Vbeta and 13 Jbeta primers. Sequencing used immunoSEQ multiplex PCR; TCRdb keeps in-frame clones, though not all of them. The table records 87,000 or so clones, approximately 7.7% of them present only once. As for this clone: Its target is not known.

Study outcomes and limitations: Cytomegalovirus association was assigned to about 150 TCR beta chains.

This TCR came from a man aged 50 to 60 in good health and CMV-seronegative. Sequencing was done on a sample of PBMCs.

The CDR3: CASSELTVRNTEAFF. The CDR3, as DNA: TGTGCCAGCAGTGAGTTGACAGTGCGGAACACTGAAGCTTTCTTT. V usage is TRBV6-1 and J usage is TRBJ1-1; the D gene is possibly TRBD1 (5 bases). CDR3 length: 15 residues. V was shortened by 3 bases and J by 1 base, with 12 bases between the two germline ends. The germline CDR1 and CDR2 sequences are MNHNS and SASEGT.